Listed here is a single T cell receptor (beta chain). Its antigen is as yet unknown. The data originate from a study of cytomegalovirus exposure and HLA in healthy donors. The study's findings and limits: The listing of 150 or so TCR beta chains classed them as cytomegalovirus-associated. Rarity held for most TCR sequences, but there were some public TCRs that occurred in many donors. In a later analysis, first-cohort TCR clusters were found to tend to co-occur in the 130 or so validation repertoires.

The CDR3 sequence is 15 residues long. In germline, CDR1 is MNHEY, CDR2 SVGAGI. Trimming took 6 bases from V and 4 from J, leaving 18 bases between them. The table came from immunoSEQ multiplex PCR; TCRdb's copy has only in-frame clones and leaves some out. The sample contains about 160,000 clones, around nine tenths of which appear only once. The sequence was obtained from a woman aged 18 to 35 in good health and CMV-seropositive. The source material was PBMCs. The chain employs TRBV6-5 and TRBJ1-2; perhaps TRBD1 as D (5 bases). The CDR3 protein is CASSLTAGRAYGYTF. CDR3 sequence (DNA): TGTGCCAGCAGCCTGACGGCAGGGAGGGCCTATGGCTACACCTTC.